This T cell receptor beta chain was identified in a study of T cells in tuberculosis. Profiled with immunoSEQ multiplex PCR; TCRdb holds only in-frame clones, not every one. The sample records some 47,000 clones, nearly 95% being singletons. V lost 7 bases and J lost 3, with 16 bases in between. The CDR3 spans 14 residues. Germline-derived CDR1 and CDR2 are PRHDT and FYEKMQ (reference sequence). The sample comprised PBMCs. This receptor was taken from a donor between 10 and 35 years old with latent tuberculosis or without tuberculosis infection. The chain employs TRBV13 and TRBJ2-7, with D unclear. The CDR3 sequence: CASTLGLLRYEQYF. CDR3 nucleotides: TGTGCCAGCACCCTCGGGTTGCTTCGCTACGAGCAGTACTTC.